The entry below describes one T cell receptor (beta chain). The antigen remains undetermined. This specimen belongs to a study of T cells in Graves' hyperthyroidism and ophthalmopathy. Study details: Sampling of peripheral blood happened at initial diagnosis, prior to any treatment. Whole-study findings and limits: Most thyroid clonotypes expanded above 0.001 appeared in blood too.

Germline trimming cut 6 bases from V and 0 bases from J; bases unmatched to any gene: 6. Germline CDR1 DFQATT, CDR2 SNEGSKA (reference sequence). The CDR3 spans 14 residues. Authors of the study amplified TCR beta CDR3 regions from RNA transcripts. With the HTBI primer set, the TCR CDR3 went through a first round of RT-PCR. One entry per CDR3 protein results from TCRdb running MiXCR on the multiplex PCR reads. The repertoire holds roughly 110,000 distinct CDR3 sequences, with about a sixth as singletons. If no ophthalmopathy progression occurred within 18 months, Graves' hyperthyroidism was stable. The chain is built from TRBV20-1 and TRBJ2-7; 9 nucleotides match TRBD1. Input material: blood. The receptor comes from a woman between 45 and 60 years old with Graves' hyperthyroidism. The CDR3 loop reads CSAPGQGSSYEQYF. The CDR3 DNA follows: TGCAGTGCACCAGGACAGGGGAGCTCCTACGAGCAGTACTTC.